The 22 T cell receptor beta chains below come from one sample, sequenced in a study of T-cell memory formation after mild COVID-19. TCRdb fed the 5' RACE reads into MiXCR, producing one record per CDR3 protein. The repertoire includes about 360,000 distinct CDR3 sequences, over 13% of them detected once, and around a fifth sits in the top ten. Sequencing was performed on PBMCs or a T cell subset sorted from them (not recorded which). The source of these receptors is a man between 18 and 35 years old who had mild COVID-19 (a few samples of this study predate the infection). Cell type and time point are not known.

The rearrangement uses TRBV10-3 and TRBJ2-7; D unclear. The CDR3 loop spans 14 amino acids. V was pared by 6 bases and J by 6 bases, with 18 bases between. Germline values: CDR1 ENHRY, CDR2 SYGVKD. In nucleotides, the CDR3 is TGTGCCATCAGCCCCGTACGGGTGGGTGCCGAGCAGTACTTC. The encoded protein is CAISPVRVGAEQYF.

There are a few counts of this clonotype. The CDR3 bases are TGTGCCACCAGCAGAGGACAGGATGGGACTGAAGCTTTCTTT. Translation: CATSRGQDGTEAFF. The genes are TRBV15 and TRBJ1-1; tentatively, D is TRBD1 (6 bases). Trimming pared 1 base from V and 5 bases from J, leaving 11 bases between. CDR1 LNHNV and CDR2 YYDKDF come from the germline V gene (reference sequence). This CDR3 contains 14 residues.

In this sample, this clonotype turned up a few times. The chain has TRBV30 and TRBJ2-2; D remains unclear. V was pared by 4 bases and J by 8 bases, with 11 bases between. The germline V gene encodes CDR1 GTSNPN and CDR2 SVGIG (reference sequence). The length of the CDR3 is 12 residues. Here the CDR3 reads CAWTRPGGELFF. CDR3 DNA sequence: TGTGCCTGGACCCGTCCCGGAGGGGAGCTGTTTTTT.

There are a few counts of this clonotype. V is TRBV4-3 and J is TRBJ1-2, with D unclear. The CDR3 length is 15 residues. The germline V gene encodes CDR1 LGHNA and CDR2 YSLEER. Trimming took off 0 bases at V and 4 bases at J, with 12 bases between the two ends. Written as DNA, the CDR3 is TGCGCCAGCAGCCAAGACGTGTCGACGGGCTATGGCTACACCTTC. The encoded protein is CASSQDVSTGYGYTF.

V is TRBV6-1 and J is TRBJ1-3; possible D gene TRBD1, 5 bases. V lost 10 bases, J lost 0 bases, and 13 bases lay in between. This CDR3 is 14 amino acids long. Germline V lookup: CDR1 MNHNS, CDR2 SASEGT. The CDR3 loop is CAIATERSGNTIYF. The CDR3 nucleotides are TGTGCCATCGCGACAGAGCGCTCTGGAAACACCATATATTTT.

This clonotype occurred a few times. The genes are TRBV4-1 and TRBJ1-1, with 9 positions matching TRBD1. V was pared by 1 base and J by 4 bases, with 4 bases of the junction left unmatched. Germline assignment: CDR1 MGHRA and CDR2 YSYEKL. The CDR3 totals 15 residues. The CDR3 here is CASSQANRGLTEAFF. Here the CDR3 DNA reads TGCGCCAGCAGCCAAGCTAACAGGGGGCTCACTGAAGCTTTCTTT.

In DNA form, the CDR3 reads TGCAGTGCTAGGAAGCCTTGGGACACTGAAGCTTTCTTT. Amino acid sequence: CSARKPWDTEAFF. The chain combines TRBV20-1 with TRBJ1-1; D not certain. Germline values: CDR1 DFQATT, CDR2 SNEGSKA (reference sequence). CDR3 length: 13 residues. V dropped 3 bases and J dropped 3 bases, with 11 bases sitting between them.

This clonotype was observed a handful of times. CDR3 sequence (DNA): TGTGCCAGCTCACCGGGACAGGGGGCGCTTATGCACGAGCAGTACTTC. Translation gives CASSPGQGALMHEQYF. The rearrangement uses TRBV18 and TRBJ2-7; TRBD1 matches at 12 bases. V lost 3 bases to trimming and J lost 5 bases; unmatched junction nucleotides: 8. The germline CDR1 and CDR2 sequences are KGHSH and LQKENI. This CDR3 comprises 16 residues.

This clonotype appeared a few times. The chain recombines TRBV12-5 with TRBJ2-2; 10 bases are a match to TRBD2. Trimming removed 5 bases from V and 6 bases from J; junction bases left unmatched: 18. This CDR3 comprises 19 residues. Germline V gene lookup returns CDR1 LGHNT and CDR2 FRNRAP. The chain's CDR3 is CASGRAGGTIAKLPGELFF. The CDR3 DNA is TGTGCTAGTGGTAGAGCGGGGGGGACGATCGCTAAACTTCCCGGGGAGCTGTTTTTT.

This clonotype was recorded a few times. The chain has TRBV12-3 or TRBV12-4 and TRBJ1-5, with D maybe TRBD1 (5 bases). This CDR3 region has 14 residues. V was shortened by 3 bases and J by 6 bases, with 12 bases between the two germline ends. The CDR3 is CASSFKGFPQPQHF. The CDR3 DNA reads as TGTGCCAGCAGTTTTAAGGGGTTTCCTCAGCCCCAGCATTTT.

This clonotype was observed many times. The chain couples TRBV20-1 to TRBJ2-4; D remains ambiguous. The CDR3 length is 18 residues. Trimming left V 2 bases short and J 0 bases short, with 20 bases between. Per the germline V gene, CDR1 is DFQATT and CDR2 is SNEGSKA (reference sequence). In DNA, the CDR3 is TGCAGTGCTAGACCCATGGACCCTAATCATCTAGCCAAAAACATTCAGTACTTC. This sequence encodes CSARPMDPNHLAKNIQYF.

This clonotype was counted only a few times. This chain joins TRBV20-1 and TRBJ2-3; D is possibly TRBD2 (7 bases). Trimming removed 6 bases from V and 3 bases from J, with 16 bases in between. The CDR3 runs 14 residues. Per the germline V gene, CDR1 is DFQATT and CDR2 is SNEGSKA (reference sequence). In DNA form, the CDR3 reads TGCAGTGCCGAGGCGGGGGCTGGAACAGATACGCAGTATTTT. Translating gives CSAEAGAGTDTQYF.

This clonotype was observed at least ten times. V gene TRBV2 combines with J gene TRBJ2-4; no firm D call. CDR1 is SNHLY, CDR2 FYNNEI, per germline. There are 13 residues in the CDR3. The V gene lost 6 bases and the J gene lost 1 base, with 7 bases spanning the gap. CDR3 DNA: TGTGCCAGCAGGCCCTGGGCCAAAAACATTCAGTACTTC. Protein product: CASRPWAKNIQYF.

J is TRBJ1-2 and V is TRBV5-4; no firm D call. This CDR3 is 14 amino acids long. V lost 0 bases, J lost 4 bases, and 10 bases lay in between. Looked up from germline, CDR1 is SGHNT and CDR2 is YYREEE (reference sequence). CDR3 sequence (DNA): TGTGCCAGCAGCTTGGACGGACGGATCTATGGCTACACCTTC. Translating gives CASSLDGRIYGYTF. Using reference TRBV5-4 and TRBJ1-2 for the parts outside the CDR3, the full variable domain is ETGVTQSPTHLIKTRGQQVTLRCSSQSGHNTVSWYQQALGQGPQFIFQYYREEENGRGNFPPRFSGLQFPNYSSELNVNALELDDSALYLCASSLDGRIYGYTFGSGTRLTVV.

This clonotype was counted many times. The chain combines TRBV5-1 with TRBJ2-3; D might be TRBD1 (5 bases). V was pared by 0 bases and J by 4 bases, with 12 bases between. This CDR3 comprises 15 residues. Germline V gene data show CDR1 as SGHRS and CDR2 as YFSETQ. The CDR3 coding sequence is TGCGCCAGCAGCTTGGAGGGGCAAAGCGCAGATACGCAGTATTTT. It is translated as CASSLEGQSADTQYF. The full variable domain, with the rest looked up from reference TRBV5-1 and TRBJ2-3, is KAGVTQTPRYLIKTRGQQVTLSCSPISGHRSVSWYQQTPGQGLQFLFEYFSETQRNKGNFPGRFSGRQFSNSRSEMNVSTLELGDSALYLCASSLEGQSADTQYFGPGTRLTVL.

The chain employs TRBV9 and TRBJ1-2; D call uncertain. Germline lookup yields CDR1 SGDLS and CDR2 YYNGEE. V lost 0 bases to trimming and J lost 8 bases, with 11 bases between them. The CDR3 covers 13 residues. CDR3: CASSVGGIEGYTF. CDR3 sequence (DNA): TGTGCCAGCAGCGTAGGAGGGATTGAGGGCTACACCTTC.

This clonotype was seen a few times. The chain joins TRBV6-1 to TRBJ2-3; D might be TRBD2 (5 bases). The ends were cut back, 6 bases at V and 3 bases at J, with 13 bases in the middle. This CDR3 has 14 residues. Germline-derived CDR1 and CDR2 are MNHNS and SASEGT. CDR3 DNA: TGTGCCAGCAGGTGGGCTAGCAGGACAGATACGCAGTATTTT. This gives the protein CASRWASRTDTQYF.

This clonotype has just a few counts. This chain joins TRBV4-2 and TRBJ1-2; a possible D gene is TRBD1 (5 bases). CDR1 is LGHNA and CDR2 is YNFKEQ in the germline V gene. The CDR3 spans 15 residues. V was pared by 4 bases and J by 2 bases, with 14 bases between. The CDR3 sequence: CASSLRRGTNYGYTF. CDR3 DNA: TGTGCCAGCAGCCTAAGGAGGGGTACCAACTATGGCTACACCTTC.

There are a few counts of this clonotype. The chain joins TRBV7-9 to TRBJ1-6; TRBD1 is a possible D gene (5 bases). The germline V gene encodes CDR1 SEHNR and CDR2 FQNEAQ (reference sequence). The CDR3 runs to 15 residues. V gave up 5 bases and J gave up 11 bases, with 19 bases separating them. The CDR3 sequence is CASSATGTAGAPLHF. CDR3 nucleotides: TGTGCCAGCAGCGCAACCGGGACCGCCGGTGCACCCCTCCACTTT.

This clonotype has ten or more counts. The V gene is TRBV7-3, the J gene TRBJ2-3, with a possible D match to TRBD1 (6 bases). Germline CDR1 SGHTA, CDR2 FQGTGA. V gave up 4 bases and J gave up 2 bases, with 10 bases separating them. This CDR3 has 14 residues. The CDR3 here is CASSSRGDTDTQYF. For the CDR3, the DNA is TGTGCCAGCAGCTCCAGGGGCGACACAGATACGCAGTATTTT.

This sequence joins TRBV6-1 and TRBJ1-1; the D gene is possibly TRBD1 (5 bases). Germline-derived CDR1 and CDR2 are MNHNS and SASEGT. Trimming removed 4 bases from V and 3 bases from J, with 15 bases in between. This CDR3 comprises 15 residues. The CDR3: CASSVRGGVDTEAFF. In nucleotides, the CDR3 is TGTGCCAGCAGTGTAAGAGGAGGGGTGGACACTGAAGCTTTCTTT.

The V call is TRBV24-1, the J call TRBJ2-3, with TRBD1 matching 7 bases. The CDR3 length is 16 residues. Trimming cost V 3 bases and J 2 bases; bases outside gene matches: 7. CDR1 is KGHDR and CDR2 is SFDVKD in the germline V gene. CDR3: CATSDATGSPTDTQYF. In DNA, the CDR3 is TGTGCCACCAGTGATGCGACAGGGTCCCCCACAGATACGCAGTATTTT.